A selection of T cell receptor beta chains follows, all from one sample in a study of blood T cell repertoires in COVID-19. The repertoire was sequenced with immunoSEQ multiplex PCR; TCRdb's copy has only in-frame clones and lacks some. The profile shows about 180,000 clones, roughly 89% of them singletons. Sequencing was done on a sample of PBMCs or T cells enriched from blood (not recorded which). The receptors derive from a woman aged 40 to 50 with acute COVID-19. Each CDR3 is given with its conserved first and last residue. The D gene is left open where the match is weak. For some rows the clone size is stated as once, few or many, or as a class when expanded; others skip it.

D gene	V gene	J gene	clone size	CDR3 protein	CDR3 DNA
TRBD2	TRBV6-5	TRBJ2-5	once	CASRSSGQETQYF	TGTGCCAGCAGATCTAGCGGCCAAGAGACCCAGTACTTC
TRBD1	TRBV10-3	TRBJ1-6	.	CAISASLRAGTGNSPLHF	TGTGCCATCAGCGCATCCTTGAGGGCGGGGACAGGGAATTCACCCCTCCACTTT
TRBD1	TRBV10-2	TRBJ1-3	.	CASRDTFTGGPSGNTIYF	TGCGCCAGCAGGGACACGTTCACAGGGGGCCCCTCTGGAAACACCATATATTTT
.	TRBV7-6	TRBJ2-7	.	CASSPVGGGSYEQYF	TGTGCCAGCAGCCCTGTGGGGGGTGGCTCCTACGAGCAGTACTTC
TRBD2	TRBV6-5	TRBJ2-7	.	CASGLEAGPYEQYF	TGTGCCAGCGGCCTGGAAGCGGGACCCTACGAGCAGTACTTC
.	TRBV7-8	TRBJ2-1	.	CASSTRGRQGEYEQFF	TGTGCCAGCAGCACAAGAGGGAGGCAAGGGGAATATGAGCAGTTCTTC
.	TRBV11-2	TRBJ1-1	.	CASSLRRGNTEAFF	TGTGCCAGCAGCCTAAGACGGGGTAACACTGAAGCTTTCTTT
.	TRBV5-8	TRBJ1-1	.	CASSPRTAQAFF	TGTGCCAGCAGCCCCCGGACAGCTCAAGCTTTCTTT
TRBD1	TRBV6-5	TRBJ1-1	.	CASSYLGQGAEAFF	TGTGCCAGCAGTTACTTGGGACAGGGGGCTGAAGCTTTCTTT
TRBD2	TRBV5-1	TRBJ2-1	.	CASSLTLAGGPGYNEQFF	TGCGCCAGCAGCTTGACCCTAGCGGGGGGGCCGGGGTACAATGAGCAGTTCTTC
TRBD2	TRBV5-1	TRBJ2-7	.	CASSRLAGVSYEQYF	TGCGCCAGCAGCAGACTAGCGGGAGTGTCCTACGAGCAGTACTTC
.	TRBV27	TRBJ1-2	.	CASSLSVARAWNGYTF	TGTGCCAGCAGTTTATCCGTCGCCAGGGCCTGGAATGGCTACACCTTC
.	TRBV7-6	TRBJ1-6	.	CASSLRADGDSPLHF	TGTGCCAGCAGCTTACGAGCAGACGGGGATTCACCCCTCCACTTT
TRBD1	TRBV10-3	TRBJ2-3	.	CAISAGTGGFTDTQYF	TGTGCCATCAGTGCCGGGACAGGGGGGTTCACAGATACGCAGTATTTT
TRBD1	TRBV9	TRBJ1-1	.	CASSVGVGTATEAFF	TGTGCCAGCAGCGTGGGGGTTGGGACAGCCACTGAAGCTTTCTTT
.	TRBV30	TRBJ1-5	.	CAWSAVNQPQHF	TGTGCCTGGAGTGCGGTCAATCAGCCCCAGCATTTT
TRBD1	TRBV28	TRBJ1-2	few	CASRRDRQGTGGYTF	TGTGCCAGCAGGCGGGATCGACAGGGAACGGGAGGCTACACCTTC
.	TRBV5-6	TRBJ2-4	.	CASSLRNRENIQYF	TGTGCCAGCAGCCTCAGAAATCGGGAAAACATTCAGTACTTC
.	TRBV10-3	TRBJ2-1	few	CAISETPFGRPYNEQFF	TGTGCCATCAGTGAGACCCCGTTTGGCCGCCCCTACAATGAGCAGTTCTTC
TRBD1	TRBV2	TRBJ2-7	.	CASSIRTGGYEQYF	TGTGCCAGCAGTATCCGGACAGGGGGGTACGAGCAGTACTTC
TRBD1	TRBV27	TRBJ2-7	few	CASSAGTGPSYEQYF	TGTGCCAGCAGCGCCGGGACAGGGCCTTCCTACGAGCAGTACTTC
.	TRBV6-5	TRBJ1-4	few	CASSSRDLSGKLFF	TGTGCCAGCAGTTCACGGGACTTGTCGGGAAAACTGTTTTTT
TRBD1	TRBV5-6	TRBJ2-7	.	CASRPGVGTGDNEQYF	TGTGCCAGCAGACCAGGGGTGGGGACAGGAGACAACGAGCAGTACTTC
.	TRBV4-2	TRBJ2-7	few	CASSPTAGYYEQYF	TGTGCCAGCAGCCCGACGGCGGGGTACTACGAGCAGTACTTC
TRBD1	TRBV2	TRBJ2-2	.	CASVWDRGSTGELFF	TGTGCCAGCGTATGGGACAGAGGATCCACCGGGGAGCTGTTTTTT
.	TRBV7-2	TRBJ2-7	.	CASSLQGPPYEQYF	TGTGCCAGCAGCTTGCAGGGGCCTCCCTACGAGCAGTACTTC
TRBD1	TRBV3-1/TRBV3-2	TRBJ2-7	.	CASSEGQGIRYEQYF	TGTGCCAGCAGCGAAGGACAGGGAATCCGCTACGAGCAGTACTTC
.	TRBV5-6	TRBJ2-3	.	CASILGSVTDTQYF	TGTGCCAGCATCCTGGGGAGCGTCACAGATACGCAGTATTTT
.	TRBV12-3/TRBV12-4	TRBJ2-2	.	CASQEGTGELFF	TGTGCCAGCCAAGAGGGTACCGGGGAGCTGTTTTTT
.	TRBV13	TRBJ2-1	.	CASSLGLSGLYNEQFF	TGTGCCAGCAGCTTAGGCCTAAGCGGGCTTTACAATGAGCAGTTCTTC
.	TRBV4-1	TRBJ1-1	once	CASSQDRRGTEAFF	TGCGCCAGCAGCCAAGATCGGCGGGGGACTGAAGCTTTCTTT
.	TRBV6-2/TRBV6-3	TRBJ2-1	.	CASSYSTPGETYNEQFF	TGTGCCAGCAGTTACTCTACCCCCGGAGAAACGTATAATGAGCAGTTCTTC
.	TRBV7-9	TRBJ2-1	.	CASSLLDWSEQFF	TGTGCCAGCAGCTTACTGGACTGGAGCGAGCAGTTCTTC
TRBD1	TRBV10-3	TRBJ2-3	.	CAIGTGSTDTQYF	TGTGCCATCGGGACAGGGAGCACAGATACGCAGTATTTT
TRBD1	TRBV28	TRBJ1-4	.	CASSQTGGFEKLFF	TGTGCCAGCAGTCAAACAGGGGGCTTTGAAAAACTGTTTTTT
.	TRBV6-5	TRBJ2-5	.	CASSYEGLDQETQYF	TGTGCCAGCAGTTACGAGGGACTGGACCAAGAGACCCAGTACTTC
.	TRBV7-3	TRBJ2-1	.	CASSLQPLAPEAYNEQFF	TGTGCCAGCAGCCTTCAGCCCTTAGCCCCGGAAGCCTACAATGAGCAGTTCTTC
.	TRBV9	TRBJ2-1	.	CASSDTGLNEEQFF	TGTGCCAGCAGCGACACAGGGCTAAACGAGGAGCAGTTCTTC
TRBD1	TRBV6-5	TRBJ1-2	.	CASRNRGLYGYTF	TGTGCCAGCAGGAACAGGGGGCTTTATGGCTACACCTTC
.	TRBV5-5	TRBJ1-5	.	CASSPTWGVEDQPQHF	TGTGCCAGCAGCCCAACGTGGGGGGTGGAGGATCAGCCCCAGCATTTT
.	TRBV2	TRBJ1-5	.	CASSVGVYSNQPQHF	TGTGCCAGCAGTGTCGGGGTTTATAGCAATCAGCCCCAGCATTTT
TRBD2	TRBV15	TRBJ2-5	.	CATSRDRGEETQYF	TGTGCCACCAGCAGAGATCGGGGGGAAGAGACCCAGTACTTC
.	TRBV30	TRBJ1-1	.	CAWSLRGNTEAFF	TGTGCCTGGAGCCTGCGAGGGAACACTGAAGCTTTCTTT
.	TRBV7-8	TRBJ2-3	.	CASSLGHTDTQYF	TGTGCCAGCAGCTTAGGACACACAGATACGCAGTATTTT
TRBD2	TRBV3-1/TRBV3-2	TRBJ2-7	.	CASSQPTSGSSEQYF	TGTGCCAGCAGCCAACCTACTAGCGGGAGTAGCGAGCAGTACTTC
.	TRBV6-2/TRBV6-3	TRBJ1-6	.	CASSSTGRRSSYNSPLHF	TGTGCCAGCAGCTCGACAGGACGGCGGAGCTCCTATAATTCACCCCTCCACTTT
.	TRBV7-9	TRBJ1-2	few	CASSFGQEGGYTF	TGTGCCAGCAGCTTCGGGCAGGAGGGTGGCTACACCTTC
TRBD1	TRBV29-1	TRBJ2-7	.	CSVGPDRGRPGSSYEQYF	TGCAGCGTTGGGCCGGACAGGGGGCGACCCGGATCCTCCTACGAGCAGTACTTC
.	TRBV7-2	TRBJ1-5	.	CASSSRGANQPQHF	TGTGCCAGCAGCTCGCGGGGGGCAAATCAGCCCCAGCATTTT
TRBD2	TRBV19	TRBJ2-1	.	CASSIGSRLATPYNEQFF	TGTGCCAGTAGTATAGGTTCCCGACTAGCGACTCCCTACAATGAGCAGTTCTTC
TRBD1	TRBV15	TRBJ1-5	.	CATSKDRGSYNQPQHF	TGTGCCACCAGCAAAGACAGGGGGTCGTACAATCAGCCCCAGCATTTT
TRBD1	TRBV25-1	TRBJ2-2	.	CASSVSTGGNTGELFF	TGTGCCAGCAGTGTTTCCACAGGGGGCAACACCGGGGAGCTGTTTTTT
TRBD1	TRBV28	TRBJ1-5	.	CASSGQGIGQPQHF	TGTGCCAGCAGTGGACAGGGGATAGGACAGCCCCAGCATTTT
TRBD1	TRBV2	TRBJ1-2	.	CASSDPGQGYGYTF	TGTGCCAGCAGTGACCCGGGACAGGGATATGGCTACACCTTC
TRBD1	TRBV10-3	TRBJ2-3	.	CAISGSDRGTDTQYF	TGTGCCATCAGTGGATCCGACAGGGGCACAGATACGCAGTATTTT
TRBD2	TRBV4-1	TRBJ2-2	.	CASSSRTSGGNTGELFF	TGCGCCAGCAGCTCCCGGACTAGCGGGGGGAACACCGGGGAGCTGTTTTTT
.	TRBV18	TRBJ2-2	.	CASSPYRGELFF	TGTGCCAGCTCACCATATCGGGGGGAGCTGTTTTTT
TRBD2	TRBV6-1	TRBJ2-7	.	CASSELGGSYEQYF	TGTGCCAGCAGTGAACTCGGGGGGAGCTACGAGCAGTACTTC